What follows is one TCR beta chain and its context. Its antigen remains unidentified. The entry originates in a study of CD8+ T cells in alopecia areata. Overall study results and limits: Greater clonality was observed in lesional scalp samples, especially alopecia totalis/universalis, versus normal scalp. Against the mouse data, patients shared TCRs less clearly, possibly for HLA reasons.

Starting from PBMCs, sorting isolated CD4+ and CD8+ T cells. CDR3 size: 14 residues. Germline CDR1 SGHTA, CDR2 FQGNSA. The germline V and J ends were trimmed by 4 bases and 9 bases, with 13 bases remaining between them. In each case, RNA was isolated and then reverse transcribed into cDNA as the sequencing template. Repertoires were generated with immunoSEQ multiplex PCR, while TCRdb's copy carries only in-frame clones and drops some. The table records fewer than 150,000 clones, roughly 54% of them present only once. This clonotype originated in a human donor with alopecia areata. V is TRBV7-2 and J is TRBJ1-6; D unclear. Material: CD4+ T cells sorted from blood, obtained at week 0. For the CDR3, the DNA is TGTGCCAGCAGCTCGCTGGGGAGGAGTTCACCCCTCCACTTT. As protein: CASSSLGRSSPLHF.